This is a list of T cell receptor beta chains from one sample in a study of blood T cell repertoires in COVID-19. Profiled with immunoSEQ multiplex PCR; TCRdb holds only in-frame clones, not every one. The data contain tens of thousands of clones, around four fifths of them seen just once; the ten biggest clones take up about 12%. The material sequenced was peripheral blood. Receptors originate from a human donor in a cohort sampled during active COVID-19. The CDR3 runs from the conserved cysteine through the conserved F or W. A D gene is named only where the DNA matches it firmly. The size field is filled for only some rows; it gives once, few, many or a size class.

>TRBV11-2|TRBJ2-7|NA|NA
TGTGCCAGCAGCCAGGCGTCCGAGCAGTACTTC
CASSQASEQYF
>TRBV5-8|TRBJ2-2|NA|NA
TGTGCCAGCATCCCAGGGCGGACCGGGGAGCTGTTTTTT
CASIPGRTGELFF
>TRBV19|TRBJ1-2|once|NA
TGTGCCAGTACCCCACCACAGGTCTATGGCTACACCTTC
CASTPPQVYGYTF
>TRBV5-1|TRBJ1-5|NA|TRBD1
TGCGCCAGCAGCTTTGGGACAGGGAATCAGCCCCAGCATTTT
CASSFGTGNQPQHF
>TRBV27|TRBJ1-1|once|NA
TGTGCCAGCCGTAACAGGGCGAACACTGAAGCTTTCTTT
CASRNRANTEAFF
>TRBV30|TRBJ2-7|NA|NA
TGTGCCTGGAGTGGGTGGGTCAAGGGGATCTACGAGCAGTACTTC
CAWSGWVKGIYEQYF
>TRBV11-1|TRBJ2-7|NA|NA
TGTGCCAGCAGCCCAGAGGCTCCCACCTACGAGCAGTACTTC
CASSPEAPTYEQYF
>TRBV5-1|TRBJ2-3|NA|NA
TGCGCCAGCAGCTCCCTGGGGCAGAATACGCAGTATTTT
CASSSLGQNTQYF
>TRBV11-2|TRBJ1-5|NA|NA
TGTGCCAGCAGCTTAGATGGAGGGAATCAGCCCCAGCATTTT
CASSLDGGNQPQHF
>TRBV4-1|TRBJ2-7|NA|NA
TGCGCCAGCAGCCACGCGACAGGCTCCTACGAGCAGTACTTC
CASSHATGSYEQYF
>TRBV6-1|TRBJ1-5|NA|NA
TGTGCCAGCAGTGAATCCATGGGACTTGGCAATCAGCCCCAGCATTTT
CASSESMGLGNQPQHF
>TRBV19|TRBJ1-5|few|TRBD1
TGTGCCAGCCGGACAGGGATCTTGACCCTGGGGAAGCCCCAGCATTTT
CASRTGILTLGKPQHF
>TRBV6-1|TRBJ2-7|NA|NA
TGTGCCAGCAGTGAGGACAGCCACTACGAGCAGTACTTC
CASSEDSHYEQYF
>TRBV6-1|TRBJ1-3|NA|NA
TGTGCCAGCAGTGACGGTGTCTCTGGAAACACCATATATTTT
CASSDGVSGNTIYF
>TRBV18|TRBJ1-1|NA|NA
TGTGCCAGCTCACCAGAAGACTGGGAAGCTTTCTTT
CASSPEDWEAFF
>TRBV12-5|TRBJ1-3|NA|TRBD1
TGTGCTAGTGGTCCGGACAGGGGGCCTGGAAACACCATATATTTT
CASGPDRGPGNTIYF
>TRBV10-3|TRBJ1-2|few|TRBD1
TGTGCCATCGGGGGGGACAGGGCTAACTATGGCTACACCTTC
CAIGGDRANYGYTF
>TRBV2|TRBJ1-5|NA|NA
TGTGCCAGCAGAACCGGGACATCTAGGAAAGAGCCCCAGCATTTT
CASRTGTSRKEPQHF
>TRBV27|TRBJ1-2|NA|TRBD1
TGTGCCAGCAGTTTAGTGACAGGGGAACCTCCTGGCTATGGCTACACCTTC
CASSLVTGEPPGYGYTF
>TRBV5-8|TRBJ2-6|NA|NA
TGTGCCAGCGGTCACAGTGGGGCCAACGTCCTGACTTTC
CASGHSGANVLTF
>TRBV12-5|TRBJ2-7|NA|TRBD2
TGTGCTAGTGGTTTGGGAGCGGGGGGGGAGCAGTACTTC
CASGLGAGGEQYF
>TRBV27|TRBJ1-1|few|NA
TGTGCCAGCAGTTTATCGCCTATCGTCCACACTGAAGCTTTCTTT
CASSLSPIVHTEAFF